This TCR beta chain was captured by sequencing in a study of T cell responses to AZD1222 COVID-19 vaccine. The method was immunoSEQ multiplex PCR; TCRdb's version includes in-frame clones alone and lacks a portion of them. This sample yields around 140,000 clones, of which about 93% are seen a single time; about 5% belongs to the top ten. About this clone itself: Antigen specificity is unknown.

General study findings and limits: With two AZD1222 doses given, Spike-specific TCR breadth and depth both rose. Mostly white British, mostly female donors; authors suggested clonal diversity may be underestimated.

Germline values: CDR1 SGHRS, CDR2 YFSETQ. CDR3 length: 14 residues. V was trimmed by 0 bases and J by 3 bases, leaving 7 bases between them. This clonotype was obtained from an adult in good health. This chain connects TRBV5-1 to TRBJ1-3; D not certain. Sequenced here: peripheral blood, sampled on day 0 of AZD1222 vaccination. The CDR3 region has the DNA TGCGCCAGCAGCTTGGTAGGGTTTGGAAACACCATATATTTT. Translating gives CASSLVGFGNTIYF. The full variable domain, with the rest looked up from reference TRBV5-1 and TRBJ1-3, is KAGVTQTPRYLIKTRGQQVTLSCSPISGHRSVSWYQQTPGQGLQFLFEYFSETQRNKGNFPGRFSGRQFSNSRSEMNVSTLELGDSALYLCASSLVGFGNTIYFGEGSWLTVV.